This TCR beta chain came from a study of cytomegalovirus exposure and HLA in healthy donors (dated by TCRdb to 2016 to 2017). With regard to the full study: An earlier analysis of approximately 640 of the donors reported about 250 Gb of sequence data and 100 million to 130 million unique TCR beta sequences from about 180 million T cells. To predict cytomegalovirus infection status, the study combined high-throughput TCR immunosequencing, statistical association of individual TCRs with disease status, and machine learning. Besides the first cohort of around 700 subjects, a separate validation cohort made up of 95 to 150 different subjects was used. Across about 370 genotyped donors of the cohort, an average of about 240,000 unique TCR beta nucleotide sequences per donor were sequenced, and 15% to 20% of those sequences were non-productive. Donor age, sex, ethnicity and CMV serostatus were compiled together with the repertoire data. An earlier analysis of 587 of the donors used high-throughput TCR beta sequencing to judge whether each TCR beta V gene segment behaved as functional or pseudogenic. Typing coverage varied by locus: roughly 629-630 donors for A, B, C, DRB1 and DQB1; approximately 560 for DQA1; 606 for DPA1; approximately 490 for DPB1. Four or five DR-DQ haplotypes were handled as single units for association and clustering because linkage in the cohort was strong. The aim of the study was to test whether cataloging public T cell receptors could identify signatures of past pathogen exposure. In a later genetic analysis, genome-wide SNP genotypes for about 65% of the roughly 700 donors were used, and that subset was treated as a discovery cohort. The study used immunosequencing to profile the T cell repertoires of several hundred subjects and linked those repertoires to cytomegalovirus serostatus. Every discovery cohort repertoire had been produced on one sequencing platform. Rather than using new phenotypic data, the later analysis identified candidate immune exposures from TCR beta sequences and from how often those sequences occurred across donors. A later analysis re-examined previously published TCR beta repertoires from roughly 650 donors and added high-resolution HLA genotyping to investigate patterns of TCR occurrence. HLA typing included class I and class II loci at four-digit resolution. An early release that covered 500 to 800 HLA-typed donors contained about 300 gigabases of sequencing data and approximately 85 million unique TCR sequences. Among the roughly 430 genotyped donors, about 83% belonged to the genetic ancestry cluster associated with self-reported Caucasian donors.

V sheds 7 bases and J sheds 5 bases, leaving 5 bases between their ends. The cysteine opens and the phenylalanine closes a CDR3 of 11 amino acids. The sequence is cut down to CDR3 DNA, 33 bases in frame from base 1. As encoded in the germline V gene, CDR1 is SGHNT while CDR2 is YENEEA. Beyond this particular receptor, the publication reports: V-gene and J-gene trimming of TCR beta chains was associated with a missense DCLRE1C variant in a later genetic analysis, and the association was replicated in an independent cohort. The study gave a list of over 150 TCR beta chains associated with cytomegalovirus. At a false discovery rate of 0.05, a later analysis linked about 16,000 TCR beta sequences to specific HLA alleles. A further reported finding was that TCR beta sequences accurately predicted the HLA-A and HLA-B alleles for most subjects in the first cohort. A cluster of highly shared sequence variants was judged likely to represent a technical artifact of the sequencing pipeline. In vitro tests confirmed that a few of the cytomegalovirus-associated TCR beta chains recognize cytomegalovirus antigens. In both the original and validation cohorts, the classifier was reported to diagnose cytomegalovirus status with high specificity and sensitivity. Linkage disequilibrium might explain the correlated functional status among segregating V segments, but an unknown experimental factor could not be ruled out. Because counts were too low, seventeen rarely observed V segments, including chromosome 9 orphons, were left out of the earlier analysis of 500 to 650 of the donors. Several of the top co-occurrence clusters appeared to be linked to parvovirus B19, influenza, CMV and Epstein-Barr virus, according to a later analysis. An earlier analysis of roughly 570 of the donors showed that most TCR beta V segments appeared in productive rearrangements either about 87% or about 30% of the time, which broadly matched IMGT annotations. Because some donors lacked HLA typing at each locus, the association tests relied only on the typed subset. Because the 87-base-pair reads could not distinguish some IMGT-functional V segments, including TRBV6-2 and TRBV6-3, those segments were excluded. Across donors, most TCR sequences were observed very rarely, whereas some public TCRs were present in many individuals. A later genetic analysis reported fewer N-insertions in productive TCRs among donors in an Asian-associated ancestry cluster than the 666-donor mean. CMV serostatus was the only immune exposure information available for the cohort. In a later analysis, HLA-associated TCR beta chains were found to be more clonally expanded and to have lower generation probabilities than equally common non-associated chains. According to a later analysis, TCR association rates differed among HLA loci, with DRB1 alleles showing the most associated TCRs and HLA-C alleles showing the fewest. According to the authors, the approach could potentially be generalized to other disease states and immunological phenotypes. Strong co-occurrence of HLA alleles, especially DR and DQ, made assigning TCR associations to individual alleles difficult. Only TCR beta chains were sequenced in this cohort, and the absence of alpha or paired-chain data limited detectable features. According to a later analysis, most CMV-associated TCR beta chains appeared to be HLA-restricted, and the HLA associations seemed to be driven largely by CMV exposure. Presence/absence analyses assumed roughly uniform sequencing depth across donors, an assumption that may not hold.

The cohort was made up of hundreds of healthy bone marrow donors. All cohort members were sampled while nominally healthy, although unrecorded immune exposures were likely present. Of the roughly 670 cohort members, around 290 had a positive CMV serostatus and about 360 had a negative one, while no CMV serostatus was recorded for the donor. A peripheral blood sample was provided by each donor, and peripheral blood mononuclear cells were used for TCR beta sequencing. The Qiagen DNeasy Blood Extraction Kit was used to extract genomic DNA from the blood cell samples. The method was the immunoSEQ multiplex PCR assay. A mixture of 60 forward primers for TCR Vbeta segments and 13 reverse primers for TCR Jbeta segments was used in the multiplex PCR. Amplification of the CDR3 region of rearranged TCR beta genes was performed with a multiplex PCR assay on genomic DNA. The amplified TCR beta libraries were sequenced on the Illumina HiSeq System as 87-base-pair reads. Processing in the source paper ran as follows. Across the roughly 600 repertoires, a later analysis counted 80 million or so unique TCR beta chains, roughly 11 million of which were shared by at least two donors. To remove PCR and sequencing errors, raw reads were error-corrected and collapsed into unique sequences using a nearest-neighbor algorithm that merged closely related sequences. Alignment of CDR3 sequences to IMGT reference sequences was used to assign V, D and J gene segments. Each retained sequence needed at least a six-nucleotide match to both a V gene segment and a J gene segment. Rearrangements were classified as productive when the CDR3 lacked stop codons and remained in frame with V and J, and all other rearrangements were classified as non-productive. CDR3 was defined according to IMGT convention as the region running from the second conserved V-encoded cysteine to the conserved J-encoded phenylalanine. In an earlier analysis of just under 600 of the donors, sequences lacking an unambiguous match to a single V gene segment were excluded. In an earlier analysis of about 590 of the donors, a V segment was called functional when productive rearrangements were above 56.7%, and segregating when the standard deviation between donors exceeded 5%. A statistical classification framework was built to diagnose cytomegalovirus status from the catalog of TCR beta chain sequences. A later analysis assigned V and J genes by comparing TCR nucleotide sequences with IMGT/GENE-DB human TR gene sequences. The TCRdist pipeline was used in a later analysis to assign CDR3 sequences and most-parsimonious VDJ recombination scenarios. A later analysis defined each TCR beta chain by its CDR3 amino acid sequence plus V-gene family, and excluded reads lacking a unique V-gene family. As a way to deal with suspected cross-contamination and a sequencing artifact, a later analysis dropped 450 to 600 nucleotide sequences that were highly shared and had low generation probability. In a later analysis, a clonal expansion index was calculated for each public chain from normalized within-repertoire ranks of inferred template counts. In a later analysis, generation probabilities were computed using a VDJ recombination model fitted to out-of-frame rearrangements, and the results were checked against IGoR. Hypergeometric tests were used in a later analysis to score TCR-TCR, TCR-HLA and TCR-CMV co-occurrence, with a repertoire-size bias correction applied to the TCR pairs. To estimate false discovery rates, a later analysis permuted the HLA or CMV assignments 20 times. In a later analysis, co-occurring TCRs were grouped with DBSCAN, and TCRdist sequence similarity was added when clustering was performed within HLA-allele-positive subsets. Repertoires with fewer than 30,000 or more than 120,000 public chains were left out of co-occurrence clustering, as were a few repertoires with anomalous nucleotide sharing. The clones in this table, taken by TCRdb from immuneACCESS, are in-frame only. Not every clone is retained; where verified, under half of the shortfall comes from an unresolved V gene, and the cause of the rest is unknown. For V, J and clone size, that table is used; D and trimming come from the DNA. Here the sample has around 150,000 clones; 80% to 85% occur a single time. 1.9% of the sample lies in the top ten.

This clone was detected a few times. The antigen it binds to is not known. No per-base quality is available; no much larger clone lies one base away. This TCR was sampled from a human donor in good health. The sample was PBMCs. The rearrangement joined TRBV11-3 to TRBJ1-4; a confident D gene designation cannot be given. The encoded CDR3 is CASNLNEKLFF. The DNA sequence follows: TGTGCCAGCAACCTAAATGAAAAACTGTTTTTT.